This TCR beta chain is drawn from a study of blood T cell repertoires in COVID-19. The CDR3 has 16 residues. Germline V gene data show CDR1 as SGDLS and CDR2 as YYNGEE. The V gene end was trimmed by 2 bases and the J gene end by 5 bases; junction bases not matched to a gene: 7. Profiling relied on immunoSEQ multiplex PCR, and the TCRdb table lists in-frame clones only, not all of them. This repertoire shows 55,000 to 75,000 clones, around 73% found once; its top ten account for roughly 20%. The rearrangement uses TRBV9 and TRBJ2-3, with 11 bases aligning to TRBD2. Sequenced: peripheral blood. This clonotype was obtained from a man older than 75 with active or convalescent COVID-19. For the CDR3, the DNA is TGTGCCAGCAGCGTCTTAGCGGGGGGGCCAGAAGATACGCAGTATTTT. Translated: CASSVLAGGPEDTQYF.